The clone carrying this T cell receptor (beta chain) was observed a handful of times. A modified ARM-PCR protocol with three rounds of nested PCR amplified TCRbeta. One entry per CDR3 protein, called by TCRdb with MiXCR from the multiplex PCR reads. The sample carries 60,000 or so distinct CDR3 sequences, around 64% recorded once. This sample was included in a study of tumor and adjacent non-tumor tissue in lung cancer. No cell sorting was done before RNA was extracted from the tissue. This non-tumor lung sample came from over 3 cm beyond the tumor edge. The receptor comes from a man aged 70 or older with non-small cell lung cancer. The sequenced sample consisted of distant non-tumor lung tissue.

The DNA for the CDR3 is TGCAGTGCTAGAGATTTTACAGGCTCCTACAATGAGCAGTTCTTC. Amino acids: CSARDFTGSYNEQFF. The V and J genes are TRBV20-1 and TRBJ2-1; a possible D gene is TRBD1 (5 bases). Trimming shortened V by 0 bases and J by 0 bases, and 9 bases separated the two germline ends. Germline V gives CDR1 DFQATT, CDR2 SNEGSKA (reference sequence). The CDR3 is 15 amino acids.